One sample yielded the 28 T cell receptor beta chains listed below, sequenced in a study of siplizumab effects on memory and regulatory T cells. The data were produced by immunoSEQ multiplex PCR, yet TCRdb's version contains in-frame clones alone and is incomplete. This table holds 65,000 to 90,000 clones, around 93% found once. The sequenced sample was CD8+ T cells sorted from blood. All receptors derive from a human donor in good health.

The chain has TRBV7-9 and TRBJ2-3; D is tentatively TRBD1 or TRBD2 (5 bases each). V lost 4 bases and J lost 0, with 11 bases in between. There are 15 residues in the CDR3. Germline V gives CDR1 SEHNR, CDR2 FQNEAQ (reference sequence). CDR3 coding DNA: TGTGCCAGCAGCTCCGGGACGAGTAGCACAGATACGCAGTATTTT. Translation gives CASSSGTSSTDTQYF. Full variable domain (outside the CDR3, taken from reference TRBV7-9 and TRBJ2-3): DTGVSQNPRHKITKRGQNVTFRCDPISEHNRLYWYRQTLGQGPEFLTYFQNEAQLEKSRLLSDRFSAERPKGSFSTLEIQRTEQGDSAMYLCASSSGTSSTDTQYFGPGTRLTVL.

The rearrangement links TRBV5-6 to TRBJ2-5, with a tentative D call TRBD1 (5 bases). The CDR3 sequence is 16 residues long. Trimming pared 0 bases from V and 5 bases from J, leaving 17 bases between. CDR1 and CDR2 (germline): SGHDT, YYEEEE. CDR3 DNA: TGTGCCAGCAGCTTGGCCAACGCAGGGAAGAGGGAGACCCAGTACTTC. Protein: CASSLANAGKRETQYF.

The genes are TRBV4-1 and TRBJ1-5; no reliable D call. Germline lookup yields CDR1 MGHRA and CDR2 YSYEKL. This CDR3 has 15 amino acids. The V gene lost 1 base and the J gene lost 5 bases, with 12 bases spanning the gap. The CDR3 region has the DNA TGCGCCAGCAGCCAAGGGGGTGGGCCCGATCAGCCCCAGCATTTT. Its translation is CASSQGGGPDQPQHF.

V and J are TRBV21-1 and TRBJ2-2; the tabulated D call, TRBD1, remains unverified against the DNA. TRBV21-1 is a listed pseudogene. The length of the CDR3 is 18 residues. The CDR3 DNA sequence: TGTGCCAGCAGCAAAAGGACTGGGACAGGGTCTGACACCGGGGAGCTGTTTTTT. Translated: CASSKRTGTGSDTGELFF.

The rearrangement uses TRBV10-3 and TRBJ1-5; D is unresolved. Germline V CDR1 and CDR2: ENHRY, SYGVKD. V lost 0 bases, J lost 4 bases, and 10 bases lay in between. The CDR3 runs to 15 residues. Written as DNA, the CDR3 is TGTGCCATCAGTGAGTCCCACACAGCGAATCAGCCCCAGCATTTT. Its translation: CAISESHTANQPQHF.

The chain uses TRBV7-9 and TRBJ1-1, with D perhaps matching TRBD1 (6 bases). The V end was cut by 5 bases, the J end by 3 bases, with 10 bases between. This CDR3 region has 13 residues. CDR1 and CDR2 from the germline V gene are SEHNR and FQNEAQ (reference sequence). The DNA of the CDR3 is TGTGCCAGCAGCCCCCCAGGGGACACTGAAGCTTTCTTT. It translates to CASSPPGDTEAFF. The variable domain in full, completed from reference TRBV7-9 and TRBJ1-1, reads DTGVSQNPRHKITKRGQNVTFRCDPISEHNRLYWYRQTLGQGPEFLTYFQNEAQLEKSRLLSDRFSAERPKGSFSTLEIQRTEQGDSAMYLCASSPPGDTEAFFGQGTRLTVV.

This chain links TRBV6-5 with TRBJ2-6; a possible D gene is TRBD2 (6 bases). The CDR3 sequence is 14 residues long. V lost 7 bases and J 2 bases, leaving 9 bases between the germline ends. Looked up from germline, CDR1 is MNHEY and CDR2 is SVGAGI. The CDR3 coding sequence is TGTGCCAGCATCGGAGGGGCTGGGGCCAACGTCCTGACTTTC. It codes for CASIGGAGANVLTF.

This clone was observed once. J is TRBJ1-1 and V is TRBV13, with D unresolved. The CDR3 runs 14 residues. Trimming removed 3 bases from V and 1 base from J, with 9 bases in between. The germline V gene has CDR1 PRHDT and CDR2 FYEKMQ (reference sequence). The CDR3 sequence: CASSFPTGNTEAFF. In DNA, the CDR3 is TGTGCCAGCAGCTTCCCGACGGGGAACACTGAAGCTTTCTTT.

DNA for the CDR3: TGTGCCAGCAGCTTATCCGGGACTCCCGAGCAGTACTTC. Translating gives CASSLSGTPEQYF. The chain employs TRBV7-6 and TRBJ2-7, with D maybe TRBD2 (6 bases). V was trimmed by 2 bases and J by 6 bases, leaving 11 bases between them. Germline V lookup: CDR1 SGHVS, CDR2 FNYEAQ. The CDR3 is made up of 13 amino acids.

CDR3 nucleotide sequence: TGTGCCAGCAGCCAGACTAGCGGGGGTGAGACCCAGTACTTC. Protein sequence: CASSQTSGGETQYF. The chain combines TRBV7-9 with TRBJ2-5, with 12 positions matching TRBD2. The trim removed 5 bases at V and 5 bases at J, leaving 3 bases unmatched. The CDR3 is made up of 14 amino acids. Looked up from germline, CDR1 is SEHNR and CDR2 is FQNEAQ (reference sequence).

J is TRBJ2-2 and V is TRBV30, with unresolved D. The CDR3 extends over 12 amino acids. Trimming removed 4 bases at V and 5 bases at J, with 8 bases between. CDR1 is GTSNPN and CDR2 is SVGIG in the germline V gene (reference sequence). This CDR3 reads CAWTPQTGELFF. As DNA, the CDR3 is TGTGCCTGGACCCCTCAAACCGGGGAGCTGTTTTTT.

This clone was detected once. The chain is built from TRBV4-1 and TRBJ2-2; D remains ambiguous. The germline gives CDR1 MGHRA, CDR2 YSYEKL. This CDR3 region has 13 residues. Trimming pared 3 bases from V and 0 bases from J, leaving 2 bases between. The CDR3 nucleotides are TGCGCCAGCAGCCACTCGAACACCGGGGAGCTGTTTTTT. It specifies CASSHSNTGELFF.

This chain joins TRBV29-1 and TRBJ2-7; D is unclear. Germline CDR1 and CDR2: SQVTM and ANQGSEA. The V end was cut by 0 bases, the J end by 5 bases, with 11 bases between. The CDR3 runs 13 residues. The CDR3 DNA follows: TGCAGCGTTGAAGATCTAACCGCCCACGAGCAGTACTTC. As protein: CSVEDLTAHEQYF.

This clone was detected only once. This chain joins TRBV6-1 and TRBJ1-2; D is possibly TRBD1 (6 bases). There are 13 residues in the CDR3. Trimming removed 6 bases from V and 4 bases from J, with 12 bases in between. CDR1 and CDR2 from the germline V gene are MNHNS and SASEGT. CDR3 protein: CASRDSGIYGYTF. The CDR3 nucleotides read TGTGCCAGCAGGGACAGCGGAATCTATGGCTACACCTTC.

This sequence joins TRBV2 and TRBJ2-3, with a tentative D call TRBD2 (6 bases). Trimming cost V 3 bases and J 3 bases, with 13 bases left between them. Germline CDR1 and CDR2: SNHLY and FYNNEI. The CDR3 is made up of 15 amino acids. The CDR3 coding sequence is TGTGCCAGCAGTGACGAGACTAGTCCGACAGATACGCAGTATTTT. This sequence encodes CASSDETSPTDTQYF.

The chain couples TRBV11-2 to TRBJ1-4; the D is unclear. CDR1 is SGHAT and CDR2 is FQNNGV in the germline V gene. The CDR3 runs to 15 residues. V was trimmed by 6 bases and J by 8 bases, leaving 19 bases between them. CDR3 nucleotides: TGTGCCAGCAGTCACACACGGGGTTCAAGGGAAAAACTGTTTTTT. This encodes CASSHTRGSREKLFF.

The chain carries TRBV12-5 and TRBJ2-3; no firm D call. Germline loops: CDR1 LGHNT, CDR2 FRNRAP. The CDR3 contains 15 residues. Trimming cost V 1 base and J 2 bases, with 10 bases left between them. The CDR3 sequence is CASGLESANTDTQYF. The CDR3 DNA is TGTGCTAGTGGTTTGGAGTCAGCCAACACAGATACGCAGTATTTT.

The chain is built from TRBV7-9 and TRBJ1-2; TRBD1 aligns across 8 bases. Germline CDR1 reads SEHNR; CDR2 reads FQNEAQ (reference sequence). V lost 6 bases and J lost 4; bases outside the gene matches: 19. The CDR3 is 18 residues long. Written as DNA, the CDR3 is TGTGCCAGCAGTACGAACAGGGGGAATAATCGTGGGTTCTATGGCTACACCTTC. Translation: CASSTNRGNNRGFYGYTF.

V usage is TRBV6-5 and J usage is TRBJ1-1; no definite D call. The CDR3 runs to 15 residues. Trimming pared 6 bases from V and 7 bases from J, leaving 21 bases between. Germline V lookup: CDR1 MNHEY, CDR2 SVGAGI. As DNA, the CDR3 is TGTGCCAGCAGCCCCGGCCCTTGGGCCGAGGGTGAAGCTTTCTTT. This codes for CASSPGPWAEGEAFF.

Of note for this clone: The same CDR3 arises from other DNA sequences in this sample as well. V usage is TRBV6-6 and J usage is TRBJ2-7; no clear D gene. The CDR3 spans 14 residues. Trimming shortened V by 8 bases and J by 4 bases, and 18 bases separated the two germline ends. Germline loops: CDR1 MNHNY, CDR2 SVGAGI (reference sequence). The CDR3 region is CASQAGGTGYEQYF. The CDR3 DNA reads TGTGCCAGCCAAGCCGGTGGCACTGGTTACGAGCAGTACTTC.

CDR3 nucleotide sequence: TGCAGCGTTGAAGATCCCGGGACAGAGACCTACGAGCAGTACTTC. Amino acids: CSVEDPGTETYEQYF. The gene calls are TRBV29-1 and TRBJ2-7, with 7 bases lining up with TRBD1. This CDR3 comprises 15 residues. CDR1 is SQVTM, CDR2 ANQGSEA, per germline. The V gene end was trimmed by 0 bases and the J gene end by 2 bases; junction bases not matched to a gene: 7.

The chain has TRBV27 and TRBJ2-1; 9 bases are a match to TRBD2. This CDR3 contains 14 residues. V was pared by 4 bases and J by 12 bases, with 10 bases of the junction left unmatched. Germline V gene lookup returns CDR1 MNHEY and CDR2 SMNVEV (reference sequence). The CDR3 protein is CASSWSGGNVGQFF. The CDR3 DNA reads TGTGCCAGCAGTTGGAGCGGGGGGAACGTCGGGCAGTTCTTC.

This clone was seen a handful of times. The gene calls are TRBV9 and TRBJ1-1; D possibly corresponds to TRBD1 (5 bases). Germline V CDR1 and CDR2: SGDLS, YYNGEE. This CDR3 spans 12 amino acids. V was shortened by 0 bases and J by 8 bases, with 8 bases between the two germline ends. The CDR3 DNA follows: TGTGCCAGCAGCGTAGAGGGGAAGGAAGCTTTCTTT. Residues: CASSVEGKEAFF.

A note on this clone: Other DNA sequences within the sample encode an identical CDR3. The chain links TRBV28 to TRBJ2-7; D is unresolved. Germline CDR1 is MDHEN and CDR2 is SYDVKM. The V end lost 6 bases, the J end lost 0 bases, and 18 bases lay between the germline ends. This CDR3 region has 16 residues. The CDR3 reads CASSFDRATVSYEQYF. CDR3 DNA: TGTGCCAGCAGCTTTGATCGGGCTACCGTCTCCTACGAGCAGTACTTC.

This sequence joins TRBV29-1 and TRBJ1-5; no clear D. In germline, CDR1 is SQVTM, CDR2 ANQGSEA. Trimming took 4 bases from V and 0 from J, leaving 7 bases between them. CDR3 length: 13 amino acids. CDR3 in DNA: TGCAGCGTTGCCGGGGATAGCAATCAGCCCCAGCATTTT. Translated: CSVAGDSNQPQHF.

This chain uses TRBV4-3 with TRBJ2-5, with 7 bases lining up with TRBD1. The CDR3 has 17 amino acids. V lost 1 base and J lost 1; bases outside the gene matches: 9. CDR1 and CDR2 from the germline V gene are LGHNA and YSLEER. In DNA, the CDR3 is TGCGCCAGCAGCCAAGGTTACCCTCGACAGGGCCAAGAGACCCAGTACTTC. Protein: CASSQGYPRQGQETQYF.

The chain combines TRBV9 with TRBJ2-2, with unresolved D. CDR1 is SGDLS and CDR2 is YYNGEE in the germline V gene. Deletions cut 3 bases from V and 2 bases from J, with 8 bases between. The CDR3 runs 14 residues. The chain's CDR3 is CASSGPSNTGELFF. CDR3 coding DNA: TGTGCCAGCAGCGGACCCAGCAACACCGGGGAGCTGTTTTTT.

This sequence joins TRBV9 and TRBJ1-5; D remains ambiguous. The germline V and J ends were trimmed by 2 bases and 3 bases, with 9 bases remaining between them. This CDR3 has 14 amino acids. CDR1 is SGDLS and CDR2 is YYNGEE in the germline V gene. CDR3 residues: CASSVDGDNQPQHF. The DNA of the CDR3 is TGTGCCAGCAGCGTGGACGGGGACAATCAGCCCCAGCATTTT. The variable domain in full, with the rest retrieved from reference TRBV9 and TRBJ1-5, is DSGVTQTPKHLITATGQRVTLRCSPRSGDLSVYWYQQSLDQGLQFLIQYYNGEERAKGNILERFSAQQFPDLHSELNLSSLELGDSALYFCASSVDGDNQPQHFGDGTRLSIL.